This T cell receptor beta chain was profiled in a study of shared clonotypes between healthy human individuals. Clones were read by immunoSEQ multiplex PCR, and TCRdb kept only the in-frame ones, dropping some. The table lists roughly 1,100,000 clones, 60% to 80% of them singletons. V dropped 4 bases and J dropped 2 bases, with 21 bases sitting between them. This CDR3 has 17 residues. Germline values: CDR1 MNHGY, CDR2 SAAAGT. The chain couples TRBV6-8 to TRBJ2-7, with D perhaps being TRBD1 or TRBD2 (5 bases each). What was sequenced was memory CD4+ T cells sorted from blood. Subset here: CD45RA-negative fraction. This clonotype was obtained from a man aged 18 to 29 in good health. CDR3 nucleotide sequence: TGTGCCAGCAGTTGCCGGGCCGGGACCCGGGCGCCCTACGAGCAGTACTTC. The encoded protein is CASSCRAGTRAPYEQYF.